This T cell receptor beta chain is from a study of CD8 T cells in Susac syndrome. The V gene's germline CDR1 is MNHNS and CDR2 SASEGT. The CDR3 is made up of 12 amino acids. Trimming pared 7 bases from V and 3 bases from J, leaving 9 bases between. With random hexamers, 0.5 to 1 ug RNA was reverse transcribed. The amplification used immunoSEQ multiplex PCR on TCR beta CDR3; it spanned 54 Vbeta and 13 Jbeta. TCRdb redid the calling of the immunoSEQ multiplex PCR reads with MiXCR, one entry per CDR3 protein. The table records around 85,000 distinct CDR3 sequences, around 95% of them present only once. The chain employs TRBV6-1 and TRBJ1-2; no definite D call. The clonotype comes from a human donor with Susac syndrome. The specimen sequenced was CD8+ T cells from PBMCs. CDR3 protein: CASIEGYYGYTF. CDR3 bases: TGTGCCAGCATCGAGGGCTACTATGGCTACACCTTC.